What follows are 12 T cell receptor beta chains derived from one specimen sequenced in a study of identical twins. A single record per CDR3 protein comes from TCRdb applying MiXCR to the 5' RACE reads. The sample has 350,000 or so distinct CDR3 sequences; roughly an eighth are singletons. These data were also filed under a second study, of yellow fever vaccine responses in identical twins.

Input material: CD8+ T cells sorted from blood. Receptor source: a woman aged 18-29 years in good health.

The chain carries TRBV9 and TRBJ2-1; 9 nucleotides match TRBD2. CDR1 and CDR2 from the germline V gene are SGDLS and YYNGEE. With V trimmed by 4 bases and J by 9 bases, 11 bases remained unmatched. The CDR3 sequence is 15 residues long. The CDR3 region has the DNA TGTGCCAGCAGCCCCCGACTAGCGGCGCTGGGTGAGCAGTTCTTC. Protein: CASSPRLAALGEQFF.

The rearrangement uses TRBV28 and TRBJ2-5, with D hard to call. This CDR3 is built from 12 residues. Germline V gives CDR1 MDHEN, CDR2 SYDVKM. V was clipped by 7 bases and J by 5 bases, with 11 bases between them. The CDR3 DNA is TGTGCCAGCACGTCGGGTCCGGAGACCCAGTACTTC. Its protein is CASTSGPETQYF. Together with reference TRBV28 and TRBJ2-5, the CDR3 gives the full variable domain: DVKVTQSSRYLVKRTGEKVFLECVQDMDHENMFWYRQDPGLGLRLIYFSYDVKMKEKGDIPEGYSVSREKKERFSLILESASTNQTSMYLCASTSGPETQYFGPGTRLLVL.

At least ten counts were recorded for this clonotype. The CDR3 DNA sequence: TGTGCCAACGCAGGGGGCAGGGGGCGAGAGGGTCGGAACAACACTGAAGCTTTCTTT. Protein sequence: CANAGGRGREGRNNTEAFF. The rearrangement links TRBV11-1 to TRBJ1-1; 8 bases agree with TRBD1. Germline values: CDR1 SGHAT, CDR2 FQDESV (reference sequence). V shed 10 bases, J shed 2 bases, and the junction held 24 bases outside the gene matches. The CDR3 sequence is 19 residues long.

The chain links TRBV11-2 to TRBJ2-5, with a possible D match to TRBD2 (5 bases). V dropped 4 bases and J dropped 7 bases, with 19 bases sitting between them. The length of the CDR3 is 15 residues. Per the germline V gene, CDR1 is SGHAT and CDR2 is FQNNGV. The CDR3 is CASSSSLDIRGTQYF. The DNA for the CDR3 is TGTGCCAGCAGCTCCTCGCTCGACATTCGGGGGACCCAGTACTTC.

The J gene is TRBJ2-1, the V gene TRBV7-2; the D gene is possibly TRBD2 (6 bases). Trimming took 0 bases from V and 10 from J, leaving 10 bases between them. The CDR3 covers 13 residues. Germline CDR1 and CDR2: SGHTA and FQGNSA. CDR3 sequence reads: CASSLAPGREQFF. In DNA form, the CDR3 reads TGTGCCAGCAGCTTAGCCCCGGGGAGGGAGCAGTTCTTC.

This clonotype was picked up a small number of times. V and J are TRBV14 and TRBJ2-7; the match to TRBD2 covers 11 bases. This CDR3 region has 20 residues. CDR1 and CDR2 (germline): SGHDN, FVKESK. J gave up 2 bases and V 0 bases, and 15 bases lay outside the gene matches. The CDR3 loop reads CASSQDLGTSGKWWPYEQYF. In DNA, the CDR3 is TGTGCCAGCAGCCAAGATCTTGGGACTAGCGGCAAGTGGTGGCCCTACGAGCAGTACTTC.

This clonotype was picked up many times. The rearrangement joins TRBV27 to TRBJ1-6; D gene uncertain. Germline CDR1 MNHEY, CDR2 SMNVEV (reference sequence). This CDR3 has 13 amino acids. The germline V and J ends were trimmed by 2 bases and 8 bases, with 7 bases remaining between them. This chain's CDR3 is CASSLRVHSPLHF. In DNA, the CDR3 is TGTGCCAGCAGTTTAAGGGTTCATTCACCCCTCCACTTT.

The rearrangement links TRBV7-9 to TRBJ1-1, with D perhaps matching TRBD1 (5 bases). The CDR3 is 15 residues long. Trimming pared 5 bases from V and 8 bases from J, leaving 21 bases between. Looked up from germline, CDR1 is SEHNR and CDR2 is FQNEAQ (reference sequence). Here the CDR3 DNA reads TGTGCCAGCAGCCCCAATTTGGCCAGAGGGGTGGAAGCTTTCTTT. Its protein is CASSPNLARGVEAFF.

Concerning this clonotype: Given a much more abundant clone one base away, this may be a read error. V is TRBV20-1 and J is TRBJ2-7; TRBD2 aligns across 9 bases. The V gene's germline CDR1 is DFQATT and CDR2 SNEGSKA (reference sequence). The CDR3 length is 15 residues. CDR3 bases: TGCTGTGCTAGAGATCTTAGCGGGAGTAACTACGAGCAGTACTTC. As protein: CCARDLSGSNYEQYF.

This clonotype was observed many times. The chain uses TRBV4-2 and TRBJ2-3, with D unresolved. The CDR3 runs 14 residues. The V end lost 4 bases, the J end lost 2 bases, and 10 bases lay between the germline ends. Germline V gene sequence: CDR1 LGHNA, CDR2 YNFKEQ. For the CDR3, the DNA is TGTGCCAGCAGCCTATCCCGATACACAGATACGCAGTATTTT. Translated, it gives CASSLSRYTDTQYF.

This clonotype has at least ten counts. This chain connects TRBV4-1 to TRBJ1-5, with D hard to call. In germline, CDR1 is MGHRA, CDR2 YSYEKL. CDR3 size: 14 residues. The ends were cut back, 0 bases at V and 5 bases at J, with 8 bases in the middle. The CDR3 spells CASSQEGNDQPQHF. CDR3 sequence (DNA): TGCGCCAGCAGCCAAGAGGGGAATGATCAGCCCCAGCATTTT.

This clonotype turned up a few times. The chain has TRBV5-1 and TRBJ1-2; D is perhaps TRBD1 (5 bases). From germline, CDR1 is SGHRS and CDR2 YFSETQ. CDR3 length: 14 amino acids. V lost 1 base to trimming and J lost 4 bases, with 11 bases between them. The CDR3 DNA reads TGCGCCAGCAGCTTGTGGGGGTTCGGCTATGGCTACACCTTC. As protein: CASSLWGFGYGYTF. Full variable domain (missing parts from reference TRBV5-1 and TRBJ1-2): KAGVTQTPRYLIKTRGQQVTLSCSPISGHRSVSWYQQTPGQGLQFLFEYFSETQRNKGNFPGRFSGRQFSNSRSEMNVSTLELGDSALYLCASSLWGFGYGYTFGSGTRLTVV.